This entry features one TCR beta chain sequence. Its antigen remains unknown. CDR3 length: 13 residues. CDR1 and CDR2 from the germline V gene are MNHNS and SASEGT. Trimming took off 1 base at V and 6 bases at J, with 8 bases between the two ends. The data belong to a study of Ad26.COV2.S vaccination and SARS-CoV-2 variants. General observations from the study: Breadth, reportedly substantial, characterized the spike-specific CD8+ and CD4+ T cell responses after vaccination.

Sequencing used immunoSEQ multiplex PCR; TCRdb keeps in-frame clones, though not all of them. Here the sample spans around 170,000 clones, roughly 89% being singletons. The chain combines TRBV6-1 with TRBJ2-3; no clear D. The sequence derives from a human donor who had recovered from COVID-19. The sequenced sample was peripheral blood, obtained after recovery from COVID-19. The CDR3: CASSEVGADTQYF. CDR3 coding DNA: TGTGCCAGCAGTGAAGTCGGAGCGGATACGCAGTATTTT.